This TCR beta chain is from a study of shared clonotypes between healthy human individuals. Study-wide context: CD4 naive cells filled three plates per donor, CD4 memory three, CD8 naive two and CD8 memory one. Study-level results: The generation probabilities recorded for non-shared clonotypes fell below those of clonotypes shared by all four donors.

V dropped 5 bases and J dropped 5; count of bases not matched to a gene: 17. CDR1 SEHNR and CDR2 FQNEAQ come from the germline V gene (reference sequence). The CDR3 is 19 amino acids. About this clone itself: Its target is unknown.

Measured with immunoSEQ multiplex PCR; TCRdb has only the in-frame clones, and not every one. Of roughly 2 million clones in the sample, almost 96% were seen once. The source of this sequence is a young man in good health. Sequenced sample: naive CD4+ T cells sorted from blood. As for subset: CD45RA+ positively selected. The chain links TRBV7-9 to TRBJ2-7, with 14 bases lining up with TRBD2. CDR3 nucleotide sequence: TGTGCCAGCAGCCTGGCACAGGGCTTAGGGACTAGCGGGGGTGACGAGCAGTACTTC. Translation gives CASSLAQGLGTSGGDEQYF.